The clone carrying this T cell receptor (beta chain) was observed a single time. No antigen is known for it. This CDR3 has 12 residues. The ends were cut back, 4 bases at V and 5 bases at J, with 11 bases in the middle. Germline CDR1 SQVTM, CDR2 ANQGSEA. Synthetic TCR analog templates were spiked into all PCRs individually. The data were produced by immunoSEQ multiplex PCR, yet TCRdb's version contains in-frame clones alone and is incomplete. The sample consists of about 45,000 clones, around nine tenths of them appearing once. These data belong to a study of PD-L1 blockade in urothelial cancer. Turning to the study itself: The researchers analyzed blood 3 weeks (second dose) and 6 weeks after treatment start. Median T cell yield from blood was approximately 150,000. Whole-study results and caveats: Pretreatment TCR clonality in blood, when below the median, was predictive of better survival.

Stated time point: pretreatment peripheral blood. The sequencing used PBMCs, collected around atezolizumab (anti-PD-L1) treatment. This TCR was recovered from a donor at least 40 years old with urothelial cancer. The chain is built from TRBV29-1 and TRBJ2-5, with D uncertain. CDR3 sequence reads: CSVGGTGETQYF. The CDR3 DNA sequence: TGCAGCGTTGGCGGTACTGGGGAGACCCAGTACTTC.